These 4 T cell receptor beta chains were sequenced from one sample in a study of early stage breast cancer tumors (dated by TCRdb to about 2017). Library construction relied on the immunoSEQ multiplex PCR assay. Held by TCRdb, this immuneACCESS table contains in-frame sequences only and omits some clones. Under half of the omission traces to an unresolved V gene where checked; the cause of the rest is unknown. This sample gives about 31,000 clones in total; roughly 80% of them show up just once. The top ten clones comprise 10% of the sample. Sequenced material: breast tumor tissue. The source is a person aged 25 to 45 with breast cancer.

This rearrangement joins TRBV10-2 to TRBJ2-1; D is perhaps TRBD1 or TRBD2 (5 bases each). Per germline, CDR1 WSHSY and CDR2 SAAADI. This CDR3 contains 12 residues. Trimming stripped 4 bases from V and 9 bases from J, with 10 bases between. CDR3 protein: CASSVQGVEQFF. The CDR3 nucleotides are TGCGCCAGCAGTGTTCAGGGAGTTGAGCAGTTCTTC.

The chain employs TRBV27 and TRBJ1-2, with 11 nucleotides matching TRBD1. CDR3 length: 13 amino acids. Germline CDR1 MNHEY, CDR2 SMNVEV (reference sequence). V lost 6 bases, J lost 7 bases, and 4 bases stayed unmatched. DNA for the CDR3: TGTGCCAGCAGCCTGGACAGGGGGCTTGGCTACACCTTC. The encoded protein is CASSLDRGLGYTF.

This clone is termed medium-sized. The CDR3: CASSSESPGQQFF. The CDR3 DNA reads as TGTGCCAGCAGCTCTGAGTCCCCTGGGCAGCAGTTCTTC. V usage is TRBV13 and J usage is TRBJ2-1; D unclear. Trimming took off 4 bases at V and 11 bases at J, with 15 bases between the two ends. CDR3 length equals 13 residues. Germline-derived CDR1 and CDR2 are PRHDT and FYEKMQ (reference sequence).

This clone was picked up a small number of times. The chain couples TRBV5-4 to TRBJ2-5; D is uncertain. CDR1 and CDR2 (germline): SGHNT, YYREEE (reference sequence). This CDR3 comprises 11 residues. V lost 2 bases and J 4 bases, leaving 3 bases between the germline ends. CDR3 DNA: TGTGCCAGCAGCTTCCGAGAGACCCAGTACTTC. It translates to CASSFRETQYF. Based on the CDR3 plus reference TRBV5-4 and TRBJ2-5, the full variable domain is ETGVTQSPTHLIKTRGQQVTLRCSSQSGHNTVSWYQQALGQGPQFIFQYYREEENGRGNFPPRFSGLQFPNYSSELNVNALELDDSALYLCASSFRETQYFGPGTRLLVL.